These T cell receptor beta chains were read from a single sample in a study of shared clonotypes between healthy human individuals. Profiling relied on immunoSEQ multiplex PCR, and the TCRdb table lists in-frame clones only, not all of them. This sample yields around 720,000 clones, of which 60% to 75% are seen a single time; around 2% belongs to the top ten. Sequences were obtained from memory CD4+ T cells sorted from blood. The receptors come from a woman aged 25 to 39 in good health. The CDR3 runs from the conserved cysteine through the conserved F or W. A D gene is named only where the DNA matches it firmly. The size entry is marked missing in some rows and otherwise reads once, few, many or a size class.

-	TRBJ2-7	-	TRBV28	TGTGCCAGCAGTACGGGCCAGGACTACGAGCAGTACTTC	CASSTGQDYEQYF
-	TRBJ2-7	once	TRBV27	TGTGCCAGCCGTTCTTTGGGGATGACCTACGAGCAGTACTTC	CASRSLGMTYEQYF
TRBD1	TRBJ2-1	-	TRBV14	TGTGCCAGCAGCTACAGGGGTTTAGGTTACAATGAGCAGTTCTTC	CASSYRGLGYNEQFF
TRBD2	TRBJ2-7	-	TRBV7-6	TGTGCCAGCAGCCCCCAGACTAGCGGGACTCCCTACGAGCAGTACTTC	CASSPQTSGTPYEQYF
-	TRBJ1-3	few	TRBV11-2	TGTGCCAGCAGCTTGTCCGATCAAACGGGCACCATATATTTT	CASSLSDQTGTIYF
-	TRBJ2-7	-	TRBV5-1	TGCGCCAGCAGCTTGGCCCCTCCTCGCGAGCAGTACTTC	CASSLAPPREQYF
TRBD1	TRBJ1-5	-	TRBV18	TGTGCCAGCTCACCCGGGACAGGGGGCAGTCAGCCCCAGCATTTT	CASSPGTGGSQPQHF
-	TRBJ1-5	few	TRBV2	TGTGCCAGCAGTGATCAGGGAGGAAATCAGCCCCAGCATTTT	CASSDQGGNQPQHF
-	TRBJ2-3	-	TRBV5-1	TGCGCCAGCAGCTTGGGACAGCAGCTGATAGATACGCAGTATTTT	CASSLGQQLIDTQYF
-	TRBJ1-1	-	TRBV29-1	TGCAGCGTGGGAACCAGATATACAGGGAGTACTGAAGCTTTCTTT	CSVGTRYTGSTEAFF
-	TRBJ1-1	-	TRBV5-1	TGCGCCAGCAGCTTGGGGCAAAGGCACACTGAAGCTTTCTTT	CASSLGQRHTEAFF
-	TRBJ2-7	-	TRBV5-4	TGTGCCAGCAGCTTGGAAGCTTTCGAGCAGTACTTC	CASSLEAFEQYF
-	TRBJ1-3	-	TRBV29-1	TGCAGCGTTGAACCCGTAACCTCTGGAAACACCATATATTTT	CSVEPVTSGNTIYF
TRBD1	TRBJ1-1	-	TRBV7-9	TGTGCCAGCAGCTTAGGGACAGGGGATACTGAAGCTTTCTTT	CASSLGTGDTEAFF
-	TRBJ2-1	-	TRBV28	TGTGCCAGCATTCCCAGCCGGAGCGCAAGCTCCTACAATGAGCAGTTCTTC	CASIPSRSASSYNEQFF
-	TRBJ2-7	once	TRBV19	TGTGCCAGTAGTATGTCCCATTCGGGGGAAGGAGGACAAGAGCAGTACTTC	CASSMSHSGEGGQEQYF
-	TRBJ2-1	few	TRBV7-9	TGTGCCAGCAGCCCCGACTTAGACTCCTACAATGAGCAGTTCTTC	CASSPDLDSYNEQFF
-	TRBJ1-5	-	TRBV19	TGTGCCAGTAGTCCGGCCGGGCGGGGCAATCAGCCCCAGCATTTT	CASSPAGRGNQPQHF
TRBD2	TRBJ2-5	-	TRBV29-1	TGCAGCACCGGGGGGGGCCAAGAGACCCAGTACTTC	CSTGGGQETQYF
TRBD1	TRBJ2-5	few	TRBV7-2	TGTGCCAGCAGCTTGGACAGGGGGCAGGAGACCCAGTACTTC	CASSLDRGQETQYF
TRBD2	TRBJ2-1	-	TRBV19	TGTGCCAGTAGTATTGAAGGGAGGGTAGACAATGAGCAGTTCTTC	CASSIEGRVDNEQFF
TRBD1	TRBJ2-3	few	TRBV28	TGTGCCAGCAGTCTCGGGACAGGGGGCCCCGATACGCAGTATTTT	CASSLGTGGPDTQYF
-	TRBJ2-3	-	TRBV28	TGTGCCAGCAGTTCGACAGGCTTCACAGATACGCAGTATTTT	CASSSTGFTDTQYF
-	TRBJ2-7	-	TRBV7-8	TGTGCCAGCAGCCTACTCACGACTATGATCCACGAGCAGTACTTC	CASSLLTTMIHEQYF
TRBD2	TRBJ2-7	few	TRBV5-1	TGCGCCAGCAGACTCCAGGGACTAGCGGGAGTCGACGAGCAGTACTTC	CASRLQGLAGVDEQYF